Below, 28 T cell receptor beta chains from the same sample are listed, as sequenced in a study of blood T cell repertoires in COVID-19. Here immunoSEQ multiplex PCR was the method, and the copy in TCRdb shows in-frame clones only, minus some. The profile shows 57,000 or so clones, about 85% of them singletons. The sequenced sample consisted of peripheral blood. The receptors were gathered from a man in his 70s with acute or convalescent COVID-19.

The count of this clone is one. V gene TRBV12-5 combines with J gene TRBJ2-3; TRBD1 might be the D (6 bases). This CDR3 comprises 15 residues. Germline assignment: CDR1 LGHNT and CDR2 FRNRAP. V dropped 5 bases and J dropped 0 bases, with 12 bases sitting between them. The CDR3 loop reads CASGTGSSSTDTQYF. The CDR3 DNA reads as TGTGCTAGTGGTACAGGGTCCTCTAGCACAGATACGCAGTATTTT. Full variable domain (rest looked up from reference TRBV12-5 and TRBJ2-3): DARVTQTPRHKVTEMGQEVTMRCQPILGHNTVFWYRQTMMQGLELLAYFRNRAPLDDSGMPKDRFSAEMPDATLATLKIQPSEPRDSAVYFCASGTGSSSTDTQYFGPGTRLTVL.

J is TRBJ1-1 and V is TRBV18; D unresolved. The CDR3 consists of 13 residues. Germline lookup yields CDR1 KGHSH and CDR2 LQKENI. V gave up 0 bases and J gave up 5 bases, with 7 bases separating them. The CDR3 nucleotides read TGTGCCAGCTCACCACCACAGCTAACTGAAGCTTTCTTT. It is translated as CASSPPQLTEAFF.

The chain employs TRBV27 and TRBJ1-1, with 10 bases lining up with TRBD1. CDR1 and CDR2 from the germline V gene are MNHEY and SMNVEV (reference sequence). The CDR3 covers 16 residues. The J segment lost 3 bases and the V segment lost 5 bases, leaving 9 bases of the junction unmatched. This CDR3 is CASSPYTGTGDTEAFF. CDR3 nucleotides: TGTGCCAGCAGTCCATATACCGGGACAGGGGACACTGAAGCTTTCTTT.

This chain connects TRBV5-4 to TRBJ2-3, with 7 bases matching TRBD2. This CDR3 is built from 16 residues. The V gene end was trimmed by 5 bases and the J gene end by 1 base; junction bases not matched to a gene: 10. In germline, CDR1 is SGHNT, CDR2 YYREEE (reference sequence). Here the CDR3 reads CASSKTSGGRTDTQYF. CDR3 sequence (DNA): TGTGCCAGCAGTAAGACCTCGGGGGGACGCACAGATACGCAGTATTTT.

The chain uses TRBV5-1 and TRBJ2-1; D might be TRBD1 (6 bases). V lost 1 base to trimming and J lost 5 bases, with 10 bases between them. This CDR3 region has 14 residues. Per germline, CDR1 SGHRS and CDR2 YFSETQ. The CDR3 DNA follows: TGCGCCAGCAGCTTGACAGGGTCTCACAATGAGCAGTTCTTC. Translation: CASSLTGSHNEQFF.

The V and J genes are TRBV5-1 and TRBJ1-4; D is unclear. Germline V lookup: CDR1 SGHRS, CDR2 YFSETQ. This CDR3 is 15 amino acids long. V was trimmed by 4 bases and J by 3 bases, leaving 13 bases between them. Written as DNA, the CDR3 is TGCGCCAGCAGCGAGGGATTCGGCCCTAATGAAAAACTGTTTTTT. Protein sequence: CASSEGFGPNEKLFF.

The chain has TRBV5-1 and TRBJ2-7; 10 bases fit TRBD1. Trimming at V came to 4 bases and at J to 6 bases, leaving 7 bases not matched to a gene. CDR3 length equals 14 residues. CDR1 is SGHRS, CDR2 YFSETQ, per germline. CDR3 region: CASSTGTGELEQYF. DNA for the CDR3: TGCGCCAGCAGCACCGGGACAGGGGAACTCGAGCAGTACTTC. Variable domain in full (rest from reference TRBV5-1 and TRBJ2-7): KAGVTQTPRYLIKTRGQQVTLSCSPISGHRSVSWYQQTPGQGLQFLFEYFSETQRNKGNFPGRFSGRQFSNSRSEMNVSTLELGDSALYLCASSTGTGELEQYFGPGTRLTVT.

The rearrangement links TRBV5-1 to TRBJ2-7; 7 bases match TRBD1. The CDR3 is made up of 15 amino acids. Germline CDR1 is SGHRS and CDR2 is YFSETQ. The trim removed 3 bases at V and 1 base at J, leaving 7 bases unmatched. CDR3 sequence reads: CASSSTGDPSYEQYF. CDR3 sequence (DNA): TGCGCCAGCAGCTCTACAGGGGACCCATCCTACGAGCAGTACTTC. Complete variable domain (other parts from reference TRBV5-1 and TRBJ2-7): KAGVTQTPRYLIKTRGQQVTLSCSPISGHRSVSWYQQTPGQGLQFLFEYFSETQRNKGNFPGRFSGRQFSNSRSEMNVSTLELGDSALYLCASSSTGDPSYEQYFGPGTRLTVT.

This clone rates as medium-sized. This chain joins TRBV27 and TRBJ1-6, with 8 bases identical to TRBD1. This CDR3 spans 16 amino acids. Germline values: CDR1 MNHEY, CDR2 SMNVEV (reference sequence). With V trimmed by 3 bases and J by 7 bases, 8 bases remained unmatched. This CDR3 is CASSLRTGRFNSPLHF. As DNA, the CDR3 is TGTGCCAGCAGTTTGCGGACAGGGAGATTCAATTCACCCCTCCACTTT.

This chain joins TRBV24-1 and TRBJ2-3, with 8 positions matching TRBD1. The V segment lost 2 bases and the J segment 0 bases; nucleotides outside the gene matches: 3. The CDR3 is made up of 16 amino acids. CDR1 and CDR2 (germline): KGHDR, SFDVKD. The CDR3 DNA follows: TGTGCCACCAGTGATTCCCGACAGGGGAGCACAGATACGCAGTATTTT. This codes for CATSDSRQGSTDTQYF.

The rearrangement joins TRBV18 to TRBJ1-6; D not certain. Germline V gene data show CDR1 as KGHSH and CDR2 as LQKENI. The V gene lost 3 bases and the J gene lost 9 bases, with 12 bases spanning the gap. This CDR3 spans 14 amino acids. The CDR3 loop is CASSPSHVTSPLHF. The CDR3 nucleotides read TGTGCCAGCTCACCGTCACACGTAACTTCACCCCTCCACTTT.

The chain couples TRBV5-1 to TRBJ1-2; 7 bases align to TRBD1. V trimming: 0 bases; J trimming: 7 bases; junction bases outside the gene matches: 9. This CDR3 is built from 15 residues. CDR1 SGHRS and CDR2 YFSETQ come from the germline V gene. CDR3 coding DNA: TGCGCCAGCAGCTTGGCTCCAGACAGGGAGGTTGGCTACACCTTC. Its translation is CASSLAPDREVGYTF.

The CDR3, as DNA: TGTGCCAGCCGACTAGTGGGGGAGCAGTACTTC. It is translated as CASRLVGEQYF. V and J are TRBV28 and TRBJ2-7, with D perhaps TRBD2 (6 bases). CDR3 length equals 11 residues. V shed 8 bases and J shed 7 bases, with 12 bases lying between them. Per germline, CDR1 MDHEN and CDR2 SYDVKM.

V and J are TRBV6-5 and TRBJ2-1; D might be TRBD2 (6 bases). The germline V gene has CDR1 MNHEY and CDR2 SVGAGI. The CDR3 totals 15 residues. V lost 1 base, J lost 4 bases, and 11 bases lay in between. The CDR3 DNA reads TGTGCCAGCAGTTACTGGGGCGGGGAATACAATGAGCAGTTCTTC. Encoded protein: CASSYWGGEYNEQFF.

This clone showed up just a few times. The chain recombines TRBV7-6 with TRBJ2-1, with D possibly matching TRBD1 (5 bases). With 5 bases removed from V and 8 bases from J, the gap between germline ends came to 10 bases. The CDR3 consists of 12 residues. CDR1 and CDR2 (germline): SGHVS, FNYEAQ. Written as DNA, the CDR3 is TGTGCCAGCAGCCGCCGCAGGGATGAGCAGTTCTTC. Translation: CASSRRRDEQFF.

The rearrangement uses TRBV10-1 and TRBJ2-1, with TRBD1 matching 7 bases. With 6 bases clipped from V and 4 bases from J, the junction kept 3 bases outside the gene matches. This CDR3 comprises 13 residues. Germline CDR1 WNHNN, CDR2 SYGVQD (reference sequence). DNA of the CDR3: TGCGCCAGCAGCCAGGGGGTATACAATGAGCAGTTCTTC. Its protein is CASSQGVYNEQFF.

The chain has TRBV28 and TRBJ1-1; tentatively, D is TRBD1 (6 bases). The germline V and J ends were trimmed by 8 bases and 6 bases, with 16 bases remaining between them. The CDR3 has 13 residues. The V gene's germline CDR1 is MDHEN and CDR2 SYDVKM. CDR3 sequence: CASGSQGTPEAFF. The CDR3 DNA reads TGTGCCAGCGGTTCTCAGGGGACCCCTGAAGCTTTCTTT.

The chain employs TRBV7-8 and TRBJ2-3; TRBD2 matches 10 bases. The CDR3 length is 16 residues. Germline V CDR1 and CDR2: SGHVS, FQNEAQ. The J segment lost 0 bases and the V segment lost 5 bases, leaving 5 bases of the junction unmatched. The CDR3 here is CASSPWTSGSTDTQYF. For the CDR3, the DNA is TGTGCCAGCAGCCCCTGGACTAGCGGAAGCACAGATACGCAGTATTTT.

The V gene is TRBV5-1, the J gene TRBJ1-1; no clear D. The CDR3 has 15 amino acids. Germline lookup yields CDR1 SGHRS and CDR2 YFSETQ. V lost 4 bases to trimming and J lost 3 bases, with 16 bases between them. The CDR3 DNA is TGCGCCAGCAGCCCGGACCCCGGCGGGTACACTGAAGCTTTCTTT. It translates to CASSPDPGGYTEAFF.

This chain connects TRBV28 to TRBJ2-3, with D possibly TRBD2 on 5 matching bases. Germline CDR1 is MDHEN and CDR2 is SYDVKM. The CDR3 runs 15 residues. The V and J ends lost 2 bases and 1 base respectively, with 10 bases between them. The CDR3 DNA is TGTGCCAGCAGTTTAGTAGGTAGCGGCACAGATACGCAGTATTTT. Protein product: CASSLVGSGTDTQYF.

The chain's CDR3 is CASSHGGDSYEQYF. CDR3 DNA: TGTGCCAGCAGCCACGGAGGGGATTCCTACGAGCAGTACTTC. This chain links TRBV11-3 with TRBJ2-7, with a possible D match to TRBD2 (6 bases). CDR1 SGHNT and CDR2 YENEEA come from the germline V gene. This CDR3 comprises 14 residues. Between the trimmed V and J ends, which lost 5 bases and 1 base, there was a span of 12 bases.

The rearrangement joins TRBV19 to TRBJ2-6; 7 bases are a match to TRBD1. Germline V CDR1 and CDR2: LNHDA, SQIVND (reference sequence). This CDR3 spans 21 amino acids. V was pared by 0 bases and J by 0 bases, with 14 bases of the junction left unmatched. Here the CDR3 DNA reads TGTGCCAGTAGTATAGATCTCTGGGGAACAGGGACAGCCTCTGGGGCCAACGTCCTGACTTTC. Residues: CASSIDLWGTGTASGANVLTF.

The genes are TRBV10-3 and TRBJ2-5; the match to TRBD1 covers 7 bases. J was trimmed by 9 bases and V by 1 base; bases with no gene match: 8. Germline CDR1 is ENHRY and CDR2 is SYGVKD. The CDR3 has 14 residues. CDR3 in DNA: TGTGCCATCAGTGAGTGGGACAGTTGGTCGTCCCAGTACTTC. Translating it yields CAISEWDSWSSQYF.

Here the CDR3 reads CASSLGGSDSLYGYTF. The CDR3 DNA follows: TGCGCCAGCAGCTTGGGAGGATCAGATAGTCTCTATGGCTACACCTTC. This chain links TRBV5-1 with TRBJ1-2; D not resolved. The ends were cut back, 0 bases at V and 4 bases at J, with 16 bases in the middle. The CDR3 length is 16 residues. Germline CDR1 SGHRS, CDR2 YFSETQ.

The V and J genes are TRBV4-1 and TRBJ1-3; no clear D gene. This CDR3 is built from 15 residues. V was trimmed by 3 bases and J by 4 bases, leaving 13 bases between them. Looked up from germline, CDR1 is MGHRA and CDR2 is YSYEKL. In nucleotides, the CDR3 is TGCGCCAGCAGCCACCCCAGGACTGCCGGAAACACCATATATTTT. Protein product: CASSHPRTAGNTIYF.

The chain's CDR3 is CASSSFGTGVVANEKLFF. The CDR3 nucleotides are TGCGCCAGCAGCTCGTTTGGGACAGGGGTAGTGGCTAATGAAAAACTGTTTTTT. This chain joins TRBV5-1 and TRBJ1-4; 10 bases align to TRBD1. Trimming cost V 3 bases and J 3 bases; bases outside gene matches: 11. CDR1 and CDR2 from the germline V gene are SGHRS and YFSETQ. This CDR3 spans 18 amino acids.

The rearrangement uses TRBV6-1 and TRBJ2-3; 14 bases map to TRBD2. The CDR3 length is 17 residues. From germline, CDR1 is MNHNS and CDR2 SASEGT. V lost 0 bases, J lost 5 bases, and 4 bases stayed unmatched. The CDR3 DNA sequence: TGTGCCAGCAGTGAAGCGGGACTAGCGGGGGTGAAAGATACGCAGTATTTT. Translation gives CASSEAGLAGVKDTQYF.

The V call is TRBV12-5, the J call TRBJ1-5, with 7 bases that match TRBD1. This CDR3 contains 17 residues. From germline, CDR1 is LGHNT and CDR2 FRNRAP. V lost 1 base and J lost 0; bases outside the gene matches: 6. The CDR3 loop is CASGLEGQLYSNQPQHF. The CDR3 coding sequence is TGTGCTAGTGGTTTGGAGGGACAGCTTTATAGCAATCAGCCCCAGCATTTT. Full variable domain (rest looked up from reference TRBV12-5 and TRBJ1-5): DARVTQTPRHKVTEMGQEVTMRCQPILGHNTVFWYRQTMMQGLELLAYFRNRAPLDDSGMPKDRFSAEMPDATLATLKIQPSEPRDSAVYFCASGLEGQLYSNQPQHFGDGTRLSIL.